The present T cell receptor (beta chain) was sequenced within a study of CD8 T cells in Susac syndrome. Germline lookup yields CDR1 SGHRS and CDR2 YFSETQ. V lost 7 bases to trimming and J lost 0 bases; unmatched junction nucleotides: 17. CDR3 size: 18 residues. RNA in amounts of roughly 0.5 to 1 ug was reverse transcribed with random hexamers. Coverage of TCR beta CDR3 amplification by immunoSEQ multiplex PCR extended to 54 Vbeta and 13 Jbeta. From the immunoSEQ multiplex PCR reads, TCRdb called clonotypes with MiXCR, one entry per CDR3 protein. The table includes 250,000 to 350,000 distinct CDR3 sequences, about 85% detected once.

V and J are TRBV5-1 and TRBJ2-7; the match to TRBD1 covers 9 bases. This clonotype was obtained from a human donor with multiple sclerosis. The sample comprised CD8+ T cells from PBMCs. The CDR3 region is CASSLDRGSPNFSYEQYF. The CDR3 nucleotides read TGCGCCAGCTCCCTCGACAGGGGGAGTCCCAACTTCTCCTACGAGCAGTACTTC.